These 16 T cell receptor beta chains came from one sample sequenced in a study of blood T cell repertoires in COVID-19. Measured with immunoSEQ multiplex PCR; TCRdb has only the in-frame clones, and not every one. Altogether roughly 260,000 clones are present, 75% to 95% being singletons, with the ten largest covering 2.6%. Sequenced input: peripheral blood. All receptors come from a person aged 18 to 29 with COVID-19, enrolled during active disease.

V is TRBV6-5 and J is TRBJ2-7; 9 nucleotides align to TRBD1. J gave up 4 bases and V 2 bases, and 6 bases lay outside the gene matches. The CDR3 loop spans 15 amino acids. Looked up from germline, CDR1 is MNHEY and CDR2 is SVGAGI. The CDR3 coding sequence is TGTGCCAGCAGTTACGACGGACAGGGGACGTACGAGCAGTACTTC. Translating it yields CASSYDGQGTYEQYF.

The chain has TRBV2 and TRBJ2-7; a weak D match, TRBD1 (6 bases). The CDR3 runs to 13 residues. CDR1 and CDR2 (germline): SNHLY, FYNNEI. V was trimmed by 8 bases and J by 3 bases, leaving 14 bases between them. DNA for the CDR3: TGTGCCAGCTCCGGACAGAGAAACTACGAGCAGTACTTC. Translating it yields CASSGQRNYEQYF.

This clone is a singleton in its sample. The chain joins TRBV27 to TRBJ2-1; TRBD2 agrees at 8 bases. Per the germline V gene, CDR1 is MNHEY and CDR2 is SMNVEV (reference sequence). V shed 5 bases, J shed 7 bases, and the junction held 16 bases outside the gene matches. The CDR3 has 17 residues. CDR3 loop: CASSLGGGSQRLNEQFF. The CDR3, as DNA: TGTGCCAGCAGTCTAGGCGGGGGGAGCCAGCGTCTGAATGAGCAGTTCTTC.

The chain is built from TRBV6-1 and TRBJ1-5; D might be TRBD1 (6 bases). This CDR3 region has 17 residues. The V end was cut by 3 bases, the J end by 1 base, with 16 bases between. Germline CDR1 MNHNS, CDR2 SASEGT. This CDR3 is CASSDPHGGASNQPQHF. CDR3 sequence (DNA): TGTGCCAGCAGTGACCCGCACGGGGGGGCGAGCAATCAGCCCCAGCATTTT.

The V call is TRBV19, the J call TRBJ1-5; unclear D gene. Trimming removed 2 bases at V and 3 bases at J, with 11 bases between. Germline V gene data show CDR1 as LNHDA and CDR2 as SQIVND (reference sequence). The length of the CDR3 is 15 residues. The chain's CDR3 is CASSIRQPNNQPQHF. The DNA of the CDR3 is TGTGCCAGTAGTATACGACAACCGAACAATCAGCCCCAGCATTTT.

This chain connects TRBV6-5 to TRBJ2-4, with 9 nucleotides matching TRBD1. In germline, CDR1 is MNHEY, CDR2 SVGAGI. V dropped 8 bases and J dropped 7; count of bases not matched to a gene: 3. The CDR3 contains 12 residues. CDR3 protein: CASEGTGNIQYF. The CDR3, as DNA: TGTGCCAGCGAAGGGACAGGGAACATTCAGTACTTC.

The sample holds one count of this clone. The chain couples TRBV6-5 to TRBJ1-4; no reliable D call. The CDR3 has 16 amino acids. Trimming cost V 4 bases and J 4 bases, with 16 bases left between them. Germline assignment: CDR1 MNHEY and CDR2 SVGAGI. CDR3 nucleotides: TGTGCCAGCAGTTCACTCCCCCCATCTTTTAATGAAAAACTGTTTTTT. Protein sequence: CASSSLPPSFNEKLFF.

The CDR3 sequence: CASSQDSTTALAGAQYEQYF. As DNA, the CDR3 is TGTGCCAGCAGCCAAGACAGCACAACCGCACTAGCGGGAGCCCAATACGAGCAGTACTTC. The chain is built from TRBV3-1 (or the pseudogene TRBV3-2) and TRBJ2-7, with 11 bases identical to TRBD2. Germline V gene data show CDR1 as LGHDT and CDR2 as YNNKEL (reference sequence). After removal of 0 bases from V and 4 bases from J, the junction contained 17 bases not matched to a gene. The CDR3 is 20 residues long.

The V and J genes are TRBV3-1 (or the pseudogene TRBV3-2) and TRBJ2-3, with 7 bases aligning to TRBD2. CDR1 is LGHDT and CDR2 is YNNKEL in the germline V gene (reference sequence). The V segment lost 1 base and the J segment 5 bases; nucleotides outside the gene matches: 0. The CDR3 spans 13 residues. The CDR3 reads CASSQASGDTQYF. CDR3 bases: TGTGCCAGCAGCCAAGCTAGCGGAGATACGCAGTATTTT.

This clone has just one count. This chain links TRBV2 with TRBJ2-5; possibly TRBD1 for D (6 bases). The germline gives CDR1 SNHLY, CDR2 FYNNEI. There are 11 residues in the CDR3. V was pared by 10 bases and J by 3 bases, with 9 bases between. Here the CDR3 DNA reads TGTGCCATGGACAGCAAAGAGACCCAGTACTTC. Protein: CAMDSKETQYF.

The V and J genes are TRBV28 and TRBJ1-1; weak D call: TRBD1 (6 bases). The CDR3 has 15 amino acids. V was shortened by 6 bases and J by 11 bases, with 25 bases between the two germline ends. The germline gives CDR1 MDHEN, CDR2 SYDVKM. The CDR3, as DNA: TGTGCCAGCAGCTCTCCCTCCACAGGGCTCGGAGATGCTTTCTTT. Residues: CASSSPSTGLGDAFF.

This chain joins TRBV6-5 and TRBJ1-1; D call uncertain. CDR1 is MNHEY and CDR2 is SVGAGI in the germline V gene. The CDR3 totals 14 residues. The ends were cut back, 4 bases at V and 4 bases at J, with 13 bases in the middle. The CDR3, as DNA: TGTGCCAGCAGTTCTGCATGGGAGGGCACTGAAGCTTTCTTT. The encoded protein is CASSSAWEGTEAFF.

The gene calls are TRBV7-8 and TRBJ2-7; TRBD2 might be the D (5 bases). CDR1 and CDR2 (germline): SGHVS, FQNEAQ. The CDR3 sequence is 18 residues long. V shed 1 base and J shed 1 base, with 20 bases lying between them. The CDR3 spells CASSLVSWGFEGSYEQYF. CDR3 in DNA: TGTGCCAGCAGCTTAGTTAGCTGGGGTTTCGAGGGATCCTACGAGCAGTACTTC.

The genes are TRBV19 and TRBJ2-7; 8 bases fit TRBD2. Germline CDR1 and CDR2: LNHDA and SQIVND (reference sequence). The CDR3 is 14 amino acids. V gave up 5 bases and J gave up 4 bases; unmatched junction bases: 7. The CDR3 sequence is CASSAGTSPYEQYF. In DNA form, the CDR3 reads TGTGCCAGTAGTGCCGGGACTAGTCCGTACGAGCAGTACTTC.

The rearrangement links TRBV27 to TRBJ1-1; D may be TRBD1 (6 bases). Trimming stripped 2 bases from V and 4 bases from J, with 8 bases between. The CDR3 runs to 13 residues. Per germline, CDR1 MNHEY and CDR2 SMNVEV (reference sequence). The CDR3 nucleotides read TGTGCCAGCAGTTTAAAGGGGGTCACTGAAGCTTTCTTT. Residues: CASSLKGVTEAFF.

The rearrangement uses TRBV18 and TRBJ2-7, with D unclear. The CDR3 length is 12 residues. V shed 2 bases and J shed 5 bases, with 7 bases lying between them. In germline, CDR1 is KGHSH, CDR2 LQKENI. The CDR3 DNA follows: TGTGCCAGCTCACCATCGGCGGACGAGCAGTACTTC. It encodes CASSPSADEQYF.